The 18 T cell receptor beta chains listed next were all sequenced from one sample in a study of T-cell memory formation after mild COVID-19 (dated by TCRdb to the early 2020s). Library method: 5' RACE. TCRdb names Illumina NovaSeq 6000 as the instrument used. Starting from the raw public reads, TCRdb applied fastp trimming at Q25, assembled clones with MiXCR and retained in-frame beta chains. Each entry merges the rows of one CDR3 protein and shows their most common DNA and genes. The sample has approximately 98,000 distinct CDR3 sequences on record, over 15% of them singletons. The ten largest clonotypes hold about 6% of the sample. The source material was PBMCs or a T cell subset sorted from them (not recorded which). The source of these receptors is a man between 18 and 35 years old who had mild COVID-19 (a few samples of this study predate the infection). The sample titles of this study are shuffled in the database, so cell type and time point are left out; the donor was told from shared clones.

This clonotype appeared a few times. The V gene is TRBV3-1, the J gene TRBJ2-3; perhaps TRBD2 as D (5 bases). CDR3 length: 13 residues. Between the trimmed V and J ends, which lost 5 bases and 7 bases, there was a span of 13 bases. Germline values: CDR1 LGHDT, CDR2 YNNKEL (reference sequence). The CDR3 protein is CASSSGPGNTQYF. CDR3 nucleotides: TGTGCCAGCAGCTCCGGCCCCGGGAATACGCAGTATTTT.

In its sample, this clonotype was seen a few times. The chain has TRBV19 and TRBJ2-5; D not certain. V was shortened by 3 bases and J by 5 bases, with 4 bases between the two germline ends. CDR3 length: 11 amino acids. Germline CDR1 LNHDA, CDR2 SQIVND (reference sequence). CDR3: CASSIRETQYF. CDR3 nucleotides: TGTGCCAGTAGTATCAGGGAGACCCAGTACTTC.

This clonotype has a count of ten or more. In DNA, the CDR3 is TGTGCCTGGAGTGTCAGCTCCTACGAGCAGTACTTC. It encodes CAWSVSSYEQYF. This chain joins TRBV30 and TRBJ2-7, with D unresolved. The CDR3 is made up of 12 amino acids. Germline assignment: CDR1 GTSNPN and CDR2 SVGIG (reference sequence). V dropped 0 bases and J dropped 0 bases, with 3 bases sitting between them.

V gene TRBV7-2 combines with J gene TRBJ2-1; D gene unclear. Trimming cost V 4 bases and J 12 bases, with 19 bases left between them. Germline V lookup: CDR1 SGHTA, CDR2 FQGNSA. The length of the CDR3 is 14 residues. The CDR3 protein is CASSSDRDSWVQFF. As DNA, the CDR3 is TGTGCCAGCAGCTCCGATAGGGATTCGTGGGTGCAGTTCTTC.

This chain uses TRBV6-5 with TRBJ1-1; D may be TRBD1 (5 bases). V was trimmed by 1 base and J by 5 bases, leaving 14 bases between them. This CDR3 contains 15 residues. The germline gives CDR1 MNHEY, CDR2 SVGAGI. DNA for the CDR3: TGTGCCAGCAGTTACTATCCCCTACCAGGGACTGAAGCTTTCTTT. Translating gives CASSYYPLPGTEAFF.

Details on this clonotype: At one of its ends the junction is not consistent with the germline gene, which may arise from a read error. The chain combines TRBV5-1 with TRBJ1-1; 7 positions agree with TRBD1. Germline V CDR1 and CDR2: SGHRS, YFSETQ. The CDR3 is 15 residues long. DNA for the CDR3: TGCGCCAGCAGCTTAGACCCAGGGGGGAACACTGAAGATTTCTTT. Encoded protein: CASSLDPGGNTEDFF.

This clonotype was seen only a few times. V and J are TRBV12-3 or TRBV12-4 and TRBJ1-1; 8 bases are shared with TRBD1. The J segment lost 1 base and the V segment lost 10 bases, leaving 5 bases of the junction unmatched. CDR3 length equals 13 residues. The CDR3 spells CAISDRGNTEAFF. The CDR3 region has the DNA TGTGCCATCTCTGACAGGGGGAACACTGAAGCTTTCTTT.

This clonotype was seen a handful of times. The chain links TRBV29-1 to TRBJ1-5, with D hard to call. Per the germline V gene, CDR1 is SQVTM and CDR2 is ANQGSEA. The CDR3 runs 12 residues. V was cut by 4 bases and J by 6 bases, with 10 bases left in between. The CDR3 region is CSVGDFLQPQHF. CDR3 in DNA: TGCAGCGTTGGAGACTTTCTTCAGCCCCAGCATTTT.

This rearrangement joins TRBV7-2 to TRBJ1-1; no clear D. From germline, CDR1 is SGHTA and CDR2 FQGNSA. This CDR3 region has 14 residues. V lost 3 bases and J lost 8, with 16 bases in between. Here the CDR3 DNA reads TGTGCCAGCAGCTTTCACCCGAAGATGGGGGAAGCTTTCTTT. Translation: CASSFHPKMGEAFF.

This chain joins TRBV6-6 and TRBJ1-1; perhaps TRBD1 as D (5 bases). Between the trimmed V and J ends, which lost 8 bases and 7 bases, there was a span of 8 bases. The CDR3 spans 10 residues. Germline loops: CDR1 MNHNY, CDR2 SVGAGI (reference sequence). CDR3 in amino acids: CASGGGEAFF. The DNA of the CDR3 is TGTGCCAGCGGGGGAGGTGAAGCTTTCTTT.

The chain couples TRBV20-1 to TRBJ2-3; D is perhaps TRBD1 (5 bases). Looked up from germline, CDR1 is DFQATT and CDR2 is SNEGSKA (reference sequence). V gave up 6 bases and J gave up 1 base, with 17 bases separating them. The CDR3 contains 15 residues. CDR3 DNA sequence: TGCAGTGCCATTTCTACAGGACCACGCACAGATACGCAGTATTTT. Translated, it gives CSAISTGPRTDTQYF.

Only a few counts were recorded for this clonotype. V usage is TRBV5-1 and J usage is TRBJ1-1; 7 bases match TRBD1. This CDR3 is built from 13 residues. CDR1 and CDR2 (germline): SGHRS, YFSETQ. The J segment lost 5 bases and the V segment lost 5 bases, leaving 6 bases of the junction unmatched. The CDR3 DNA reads TGCGCCAGCAGTTTCCAGGGGGTGACTGAAGCTTTCTTT. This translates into CASSFQGVTEAFF.

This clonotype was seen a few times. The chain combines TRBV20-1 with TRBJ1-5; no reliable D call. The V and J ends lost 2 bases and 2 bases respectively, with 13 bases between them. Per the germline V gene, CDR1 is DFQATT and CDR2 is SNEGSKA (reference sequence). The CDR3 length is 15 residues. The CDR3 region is CSARRRTHGNQPQHF. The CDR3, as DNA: TGCAGTGCTAGAAGGCGTACCCACGGCAATCAGCCCCAGCATTTT.

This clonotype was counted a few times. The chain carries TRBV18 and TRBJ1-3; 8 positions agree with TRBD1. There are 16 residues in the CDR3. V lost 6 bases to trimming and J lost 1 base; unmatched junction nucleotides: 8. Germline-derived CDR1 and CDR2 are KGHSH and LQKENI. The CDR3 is CASSTGTGGSGNTIYF. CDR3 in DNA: TGTGCCAGCTCGACCGGGACAGGAGGGTCTGGAAACACCATATATTTT.

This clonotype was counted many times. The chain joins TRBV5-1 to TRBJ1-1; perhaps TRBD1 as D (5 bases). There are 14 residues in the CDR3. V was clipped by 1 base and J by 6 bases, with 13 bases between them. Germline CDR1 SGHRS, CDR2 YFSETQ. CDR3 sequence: CASSLNSRDAEAFF. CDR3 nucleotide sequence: TGCGCCAGCAGCTTGAACTCCAGGGACGCTGAAGCTTTCTTT. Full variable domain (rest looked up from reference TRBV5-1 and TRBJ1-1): KAGVTQTPRYLIKTRGQQVTLSCSPISGHRSVSWYQQTPGQGLQFLFEYFSETQRNKGNFPGRFSGRQFSNSRSEMNVSTLELGDSALYLCASSLNSRDAEAFFGQGTRLTVV.

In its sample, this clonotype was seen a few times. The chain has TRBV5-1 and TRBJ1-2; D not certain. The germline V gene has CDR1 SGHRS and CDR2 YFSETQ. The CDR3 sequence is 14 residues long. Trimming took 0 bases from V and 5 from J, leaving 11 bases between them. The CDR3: CASSLEAGGYGYTF. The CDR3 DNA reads TGCGCCAGCAGCTTGGAGGCAGGCGGTTATGGCTACACCTTC.

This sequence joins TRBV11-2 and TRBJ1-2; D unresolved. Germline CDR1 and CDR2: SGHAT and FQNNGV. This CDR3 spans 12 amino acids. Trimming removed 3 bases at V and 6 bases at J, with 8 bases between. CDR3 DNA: TGTGCCAGCAGCTTGATAGGGCATGGCTACACCTTC. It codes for CASSLIGHGYTF.

The CDR3 reads CSARRQGTNYGYTF. CDR3 nucleotides: TGCAGTGCTAGAAGACAGGGGACTAACTATGGCTACACCTTC. The chain uses TRBV20-1 and TRBJ1-2; 8 nucleotides agree with TRBD1. Germline CDR1 and CDR2: DFQATT and SNEGSKA (reference sequence). The CDR3 runs to 14 residues. Losses at the gene ends were 2 bases for V and 0 bases for J; bases not matched to a gene: 2.